This T cell receptor (beta chain) was identified in a study of T cells in localized non-small cell lung cancer. Findings and caveats of the study: Of the top 100 tumor clones, median roughly 60 were in adjacent lung, approximately 28 among its top 100.

Libraries were prepared by immunoSEQ multiplex PCR; TCRdb keeps only in-frame clonotypes and omits some of them. This table has approximately 7,000 clones, roughly 94% appearing once. As to this clone: Its antigen remains unidentified.

Between the trimmed V and J ends, which lost 1 base and 8 bases, there was a span of 14 bases. Germline values: CDR1 SGHTA, CDR2 FQGNSA. The CDR3 contains 15 residues. The chain uses TRBV7-2 and TRBJ1-4, with D unresolved. The sequencing here drew on peripheral blood mononuclear cells, taken before any cancer treatment. The receptor's source is a male donor at least 60 years old with stage II lung adenocarcinoma. CDR3 sequence: CASSLVDSRGEKLFF. The CDR3 DNA sequence: TGTGCCAGCAGCTTAGTGGACTCGAGAGGGGAAAAACTGTTTTTT.